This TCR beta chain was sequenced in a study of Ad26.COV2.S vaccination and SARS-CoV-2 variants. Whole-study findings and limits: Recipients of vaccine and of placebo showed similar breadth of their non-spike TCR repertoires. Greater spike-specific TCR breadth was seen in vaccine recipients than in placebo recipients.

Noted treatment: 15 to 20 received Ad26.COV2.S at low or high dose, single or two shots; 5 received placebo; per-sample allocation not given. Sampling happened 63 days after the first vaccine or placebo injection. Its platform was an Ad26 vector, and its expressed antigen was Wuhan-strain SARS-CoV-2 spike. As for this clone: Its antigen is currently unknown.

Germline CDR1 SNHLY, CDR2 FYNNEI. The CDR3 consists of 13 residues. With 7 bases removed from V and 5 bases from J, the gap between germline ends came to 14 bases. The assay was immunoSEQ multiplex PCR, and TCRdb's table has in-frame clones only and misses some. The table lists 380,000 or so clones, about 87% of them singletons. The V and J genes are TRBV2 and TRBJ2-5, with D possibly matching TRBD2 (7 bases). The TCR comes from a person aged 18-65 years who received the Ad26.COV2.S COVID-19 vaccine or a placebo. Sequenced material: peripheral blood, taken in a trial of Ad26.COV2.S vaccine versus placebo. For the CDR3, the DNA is TGTGCCAGCAACGGGGGGCGCGTGGAGACCCAGTACTTC. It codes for CASNGGRVETQYF.